The sequence of this T cell receptor (beta chain) was determined in a study of graft-versus-host responses after intestinal transplantation. Study overall: In this cohort, recipients had multivisceral, liver-intestinal, or isolated intestinal transplants.

The method was immunoSEQ multiplex PCR; TCRdb's version includes in-frame clones alone and lacks a portion of them. The sample has tens of thousands of clones; about nine tenths are singletons. In the case of this clone: Its matching antigen is unknown.

With 4 bases clipped from V and 3 bases from J, the junction kept 5 bases outside the gene matches. The CDR3 is made up of 15 amino acids. Germline assignment: CDR1 MNHNS and CDR2 SASEGT. Sequencing was performed on unstimulated CD4+ T cells sorted from spleen or lymph node cells, taken before intestinal transplant. The J gene is TRBJ2-7, the V gene TRBV6-1; 11 bases line up with TRBD2. The clonotype was recovered from a human donor who received an intestinal transplant. The CDR3, as DNA: TGTGCCAGCAGTGTTTTAGCGGGGGGGCACTACGAGCAGTACTTC. Amino acid sequence: CASSVLAGGHYEQYF.